The text below deals with one T cell receptor beta chain. What it recognizes is unknown. Clones were sequenced by immunoSEQ multiplex PCR, and TCRdb holds only the in-frame ones, with some missing. This sample has approximately 350,000 clones, with approximately 74% found just once. The data originate from a study of shared clonotypes between healthy human individuals. Whole-study findings and limits: Exclusively blood specimens were collected; tissue repertoires likely differ.

Germline V CDR1 and CDR2: GTSNPN, SVGIG (reference sequence). Germline trimming cut 0 bases from V and 4 bases from J; bases unmatched to any gene: 15. The CDR3 contains 18 residues. This TCR came from a man aged 25-45 years in good health. The genes are TRBV30 and TRBJ1-2; the match to TRBD1 covers 9 bases. The sequencing input was memory CD4+ T cells sorted from blood. The subset was: CD45RA-negative fraction. Written as DNA, the CDR3 is TGTGCCTGGAGTGTACGATTCGGGGGACAGGGCTCCTCCTATGGCTACACCTTC. Amino acid sequence: CAWSVRFGGQGSSYGYTF.